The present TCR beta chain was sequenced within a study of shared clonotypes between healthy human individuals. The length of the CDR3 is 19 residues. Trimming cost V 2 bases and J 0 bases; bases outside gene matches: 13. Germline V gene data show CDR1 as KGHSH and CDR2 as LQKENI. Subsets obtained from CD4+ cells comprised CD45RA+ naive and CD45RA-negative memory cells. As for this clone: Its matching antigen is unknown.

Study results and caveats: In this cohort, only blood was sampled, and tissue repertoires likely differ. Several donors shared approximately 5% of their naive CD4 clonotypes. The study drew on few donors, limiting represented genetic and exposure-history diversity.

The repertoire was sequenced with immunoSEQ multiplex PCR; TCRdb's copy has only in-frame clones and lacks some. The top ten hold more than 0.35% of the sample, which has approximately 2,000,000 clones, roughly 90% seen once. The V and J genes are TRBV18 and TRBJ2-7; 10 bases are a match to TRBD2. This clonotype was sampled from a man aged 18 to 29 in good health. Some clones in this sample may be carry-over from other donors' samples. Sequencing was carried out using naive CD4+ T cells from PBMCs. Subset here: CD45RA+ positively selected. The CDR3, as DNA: TGTGCCAGCTCACCATCGGACGACGGGGGGACTAGCGTCTCCTACGAGCAGTACTTC. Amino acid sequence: CASSPSDDGGTSVSYEQYF.